This entry concerns a single T cell receptor (beta chain). The germline V gene has CDR1 SNHLY and CDR2 FYNNEI. J gave up 0 bases and V 7 bases, and 8 bases lay outside the gene matches. The CDR3 runs to 16 residues. Data came from immunoSEQ multiplex PCR; TCRdb stores just in-frame clones and leaves some out. The repertoire consists of some 130,000 clones, with approximately 86% occurring once and the leading ten covering 10% to 12%. Seattle-derived patients entered the study during active infection and were followed longitudinally. These data originate in a study of blood T cell repertoires in COVID-19.

The specimen sequenced was peripheral blood. This TCR came from a woman aged 70-85 years with COVID-19, enrolled during active disease. J is TRBJ1-4 and V is TRBV2, with 7 bases aligning to TRBD1. The chain's CDR3 is CASTGQALATNEKLFF. The CDR3 DNA reads TGTGCCAGCACCGGACAGGCCCTCGCAACTAATGAAAAACTGTTTTTT.